What follows are 3 T cell receptor beta chains derived from one specimen sequenced in a study of T-cell memory formation after mild COVID-19. Each CDR3 protein is one row after TCRdb ran MiXCR on the 5' RACE reads. This sample has over 300,000 distinct CDR3 sequences, with 20% to 25% found just once. Sequenced material: PBMCs or a T cell subset sorted from them (not recorded which). The receptors were gathered from a man aged 18 to 35 who had mild COVID-19 (a few samples of this study predate the infection). Cell type and time point are not known.

V is TRBV9 and J is TRBJ2-3; no clear D. This CDR3 region has 13 residues. Germline CDR1 and CDR2: SGDLS and YYNGEE. Between the trimmed V and J ends, which lost 0 bases and 1 base, there was a span of 3 bases. CDR3 region: CASSVGGTDTQYF. The CDR3 DNA is TGTGCCAGCAGCGTAGGCGGCACAGATACGCAGTATTTT.

This sequence joins TRBV7-8 and TRBJ2-1, with D possibly called TRBD1 or TRBD2 (5 bases each). Trimming removed 1 base at V and 13 bases at J, with 8 bases between. This CDR3 spans 11 amino acids. Germline-derived CDR1 and CDR2 are SGHVS and FQNEAQ. The DNA for the CDR3 is TGTGCCAGCAGCTTAGTGGGGGTTCAGTTCTTC. Encoded protein: CASSLVGVQFF.

The chain is built from TRBV12-5 and TRBJ2-3; D may be TRBD1 or TRBD2 (5 bases each). The CDR3 contains 15 residues. Trimming left V 1 base short and J 4 bases short, with 12 bases between. Germline assignment: CDR1 LGHNT and CDR2 FRNRAP. CDR3 residues: CASGLAGSGPDTQYF. CDR3 coding DNA: TGTGCTAGTGGTTTGGCGGGGTCGGGACCAGATACGCAGTATTTT. The variable domain in full, with the rest retrieved from reference TRBV12-5 and TRBJ2-3, is DARVTQTPRHKVTEMGQEVTMRCQPILGHNTVFWYRQTMMQGLELLAYFRNRAPLDDSGMPKDRFSAEMPDATLATLKIQPSEPRDSAVYFCASGLAGSGPDTQYFGPGTRLTVL.